This T cell receptor (beta chain) was identified in a study of liver allograft versus peripheral blood T cells. Turning to the study itself: The study compared liver allograft T cell receptor repertoires against peripheral blood repertoires of liver transplant recipients.

One entry per CDR3 protein results from TCRdb running MiXCR on the reads. This table holds about 7,900 distinct CDR3 sequences, more than 15% found once. By sample share, this clonotype is medium-sized (0.01 to 0.1%). V lost 4 bases to trimming and J lost 4 bases; unmatched junction nucleotides: 2. Germline values: CDR1 SQVTM, CDR2 ANQGSEA. The CDR3 is made up of 12 amino acids. The sequence was collected from a human patient who had a liver transplant. Some T cells may arise from the graft donor. The V gene is TRBV29-1, the J gene TRBJ1-2; 8 bases map to TRBD1. CDR3: CSVATGGYGYTF. The CDR3 DNA is TGCAGCGTTGCTACAGGGGGCTATGGCTACACCTTC.